This T cell receptor (beta chain) was retrieved from a study of blood T cell repertoires in COVID-19 (dated by TCRdb to 2020 to 2021). With regard to the full study: Collaborator samples came from the United States, Italy and Spain and covered acute and convalescent phases of COVID-19. Samples were obtained from the ongoing ImmuneRACE study (first 160 participants) and from over 1,000 subjects provided by 6 global collaborators. The repertoires were released in a freely available public database intended as a resource for research on the immune response to SARS-CoV-2. Sample metadata almost always included a de-identified subject ID, COVID-19 status, age in years and sex. The material from the prospective study consisted of cDNA or gDNA derived from T cells, B-cell-depleted T cells, or PBMCs. Where HLA class I and class II types were available, the types were taken from metadata supplied by the sample provider, not from assay-based typing. Deeply sampled blood TCRbeta repertoires from subjects exposed to, actively infected with, or recovered from COVID-19 were included in the dataset.

About this clone itself: Its antigen is currently not known. No qualities accompany the bases; no much larger clone lies one base away.

What the authors observed across the whole study: The quantity of clinical and demographic metadata differed by source and by participant and was supplied without curation.

TCRbeta CDR3 regions were amplified from genomic DNA using the immunoSEQ Assay, a bias-controlled multiplex PCR. On the authors' methods: The number of nucleated cells in each sample was estimated by amplification of reference gene primers within the assay. To quantify the absolute abundance of each unique TCRbeta CDR3 rearrangement, sequence reads were collapsed and filtered. Productive Simpson clonality was computed per sample as the square root of Simpson's diversity index over productive rearrangements. The clones in this table, taken by TCRdb from immuneACCESS, are in-frame only. Not every clone is retained; where verified, under half of the shortfall comes from an unresolved V gene, and the cause of the rest is unknown. Clone size and the V and J calls come from that table; the DNA yielded D and trimming. Here the sample has 90,000 to 110,000 clones; about three quarters occur a single time. Roughly 19% of the sample goes to the ten largest clones.

Collaborating institutions collected whole blood in K2EDTA tubes following their own protocols. Collaborator samples were shipped for TCRbeta analysis as frozen whole blood, isolated PBMCs, or DNA extracted from either sample type. From the cysteine up to the phenylalanine, the CDR3 has a length of 13 residues. Left in the record is the CDR3 DNA by itself, 39 bases read in frame from the first base. Reading the germline V gene gives CDR1 SGHVS and CDR2 FNYEAQ. V and J are truncated by 4 bases and 2 bases respectively, leaving an intervening sequence of 9 bases. The sample consisted of peripheral blood. The receptor was derived from a woman aged 70-85 years with acute or convalescent COVID-19. The V and J genes are TRBV7-6 and TRBJ2-7; tentative D gene TRBD1, with 5 bases matching. At the DNA level, the sequence is TGTGCCAGCAGCTCAGGGCCTCCCTACGAGCAGTACTTC. This gives the protein CASSSGPPYEQYF.